The 6 T cell receptor beta chains in this list originate from one sample, sequenced in a study of CXCR3-negative and CXCR3-positive naive CD8 T cells. Findings of the study overall: For CXCR3-positive naive cells, TRB CDR3s were more hydrophobic than those of CXCR3-negative naive cells.

Which antigens these TCRs recognize remains unknown. The authors prepared UMI-labeled TRB cDNA libraries by 5' RACE. Following a re-call of the 5' RACE reads, TCRdb has one entry per CDR3 protein and lacks DNA. The sample data list tens of thousands of distinct CDR3 sequences. The specimen sequenced was naive CXCR3+ CD8+ T cells from blood. Indicated subset: CD45RO-CCR7+CD27+CD95- naive CD8+ T cells expressing CXCR3 (TNR3+). These TCRs come from a human donor in good health. Some clones in this sample may be carry-over from other donors' samples.

The rearrangement uses TRBV4-1 and TRBJ1-2; TCRdb calls TRBD1, which cannot be checked without DNA. CDR1 is MGHRA and CDR2 is YSYEKL in the germline V gene. The CDR3 runs to 15 residues. The CDR3 sequence: CASSQEPGQGRGYTF.

Here the CDR3 reads CASSFFSATDNEQFF. V and J are TRBV5-4 and TRBJ2-1; TCRdb lists TRBD1, though no DNA is available to test this call. CDR3 length: 15 residues. Germline values: CDR1 SGHNT, CDR2 YYREEE (reference sequence).

The gene calls are TRBV7-6 and TRBJ1-5. Germline CDR1 and CDR2: SGHVS and FNYEAQ. CDR3 length: 14 amino acids. CDR3 sequence reads: CASSLGTVDQPQHF.

The rearrangement joins TRBV11-3 to TRBJ2-1; the TCRdb call, TRBD2, lacks DNA for checking. CDR3 length: 15 residues. Germline V gene data show CDR1 as SGHNT and CDR2 as YENEEA. Here the CDR3 reads CASSPRSGGAGEQFF.

The CDR3 is CASSPGTDYSGELFF. The chain is built from TRBV7-6 and TRBJ2-2; the D call from TCRdb, TRBD1, cannot be confirmed without DNA. Germline V gene data show CDR1 as SGHVS and CDR2 as FNYEAQ. The length of the CDR3 is 15 residues.

The chain joins TRBV7-9 to TRBJ2-5. The CDR3 covers 15 residues. Per the germline V gene, CDR1 is SEHNR and CDR2 is FQNEAQ (reference sequence). CDR3: CASSLSLAYQETQYF.